The 3 T cell receptor beta chains below all came from one sample that was sequenced in a study of CXCR4 blockade with PD-1 therapy in pancreatic cancer. Generated by immunoSEQ multiplex PCR, the TCRdb table keeps only in-frame clones and is missing some. The table shows about 15,000 clones, with over 55% occurring only once. Material: tumor tissue. Receptors were obtained from a human donor with pancreatic ductal adenocarcinoma.

This chain uses TRBV28 with TRBJ1-4; 10 bases match TRBD1. Trimming cost V 2 bases and J 6 bases; bases outside gene matches: 6. The CDR3 loop spans 16 amino acids. Germline V CDR1 and CDR2: MDHEN, SYDVKM. Written as DNA, the CDR3 is TGTGCCAGCAGTTTACCCAAGGGGACAGGGGATGAAAAACTGTTTTTT. It specifies CASSLPKGTGDEKLFF.

This clone was seen more than once but under ten times. The CDR3 region is CAWRRGPHEAFF. For the CDR3, the DNA is TGTGCCTGGAGACGGGGACCTCATGAAGCTTTCTTT. This rearrangement joins TRBV30 to TRBJ1-1; D is possibly TRBD1 (5 bases). Looked up from germline, CDR1 is GTSNPN and CDR2 is SVGIG (reference sequence). This CDR3 spans 12 amino acids. Trimming shortened V by 3 bases and J by 7 bases, and 12 bases separated the two germline ends.

The gene calls are TRBV28 and TRBJ1-2; possible D gene TRBD1, 6 bases. Germline loops: CDR1 MDHEN, CDR2 SYDVKM. V lost 7 bases and J lost 6, with 15 bases in between. This CDR3 has 13 residues. The CDR3 is CASKVQGGDGYTF. For the CDR3, the DNA is TGTGCCAGCAAAGTACAGGGTGGTGATGGCTACACCTTC.